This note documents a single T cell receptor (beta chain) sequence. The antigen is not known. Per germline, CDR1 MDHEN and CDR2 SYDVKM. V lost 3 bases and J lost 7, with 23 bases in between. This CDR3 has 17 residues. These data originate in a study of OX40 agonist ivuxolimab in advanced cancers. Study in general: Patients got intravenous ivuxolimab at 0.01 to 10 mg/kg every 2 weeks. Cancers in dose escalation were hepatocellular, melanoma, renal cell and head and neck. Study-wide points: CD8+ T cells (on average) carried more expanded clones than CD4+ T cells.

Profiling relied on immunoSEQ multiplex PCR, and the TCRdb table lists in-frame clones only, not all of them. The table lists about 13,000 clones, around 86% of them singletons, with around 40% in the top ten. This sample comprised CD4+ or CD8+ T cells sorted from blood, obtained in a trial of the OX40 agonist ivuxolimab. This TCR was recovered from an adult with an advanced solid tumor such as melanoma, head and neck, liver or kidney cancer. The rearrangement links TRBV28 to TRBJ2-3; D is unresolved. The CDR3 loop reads CASSFRGSRVSTNTQYF. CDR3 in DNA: TGTGCCAGCAGTTTTCGTGGCAGCCGAGTCTCTACAAATACGCAGTATTTT.